What follows are 27 T cell receptor beta chains derived from one specimen sequenced in a study of PD-1 blockade in classical Hodgkin lymphoma. Data came from immunoSEQ multiplex PCR; TCRdb stores just in-frame clones and leaves some out. The repertoire includes just under 40,000 clones, around four fifths of them detected once, and 9.8% sits in the top ten. Time point described: cycle 4 day 1 (C4D1), after less than 7 weeks of nivolumab. After autologous stem cell transplantation all patients relapsed, and prior brentuximab vedotin exposure differed between cohorts. This sample comprised peripheral blood mononuclear cells (PBMCs), obtained before the fourth cycle of nivolumab. These TCRs come from a human donor with classical Hodgkin lymphoma.

A note on this clone: One junction end disagrees with the germline gene, perhaps due to a read error. V usage is TRBV7-2 and J usage is TRBJ2-5, with a tentative D call TRBD1 (6 bases). This CDR3 is 13 amino acids long. Looked up from germline, CDR1 is SGHTA and CDR2 is FQGNSA. CDR3 bases: TGTGCCAGCAGCTTCCAGGGGTTAGAGGCCCAGTACTTC. It specifies CASSFQGLEAQYF.

V and J are TRBV4-3 and TRBJ1-5; TRBD1 aligns across 7 bases. The length of the CDR3 is 15 residues. Germline V gene sequence: CDR1 LGHNA, CDR2 YSLEER. Unmatched junction bases numbered 2, after V lost 1 base and J lost 2 bases. CDR3 region: CASSQGTGGNQPQHF. For the CDR3, the DNA is TGCGCCAGCAGCCAAGGGACAGGTGGCAATCAGCCCCAGCATTTT.

V and J are TRBV7-9 and TRBJ2-5, with unresolved D. Germline V gene sequence: CDR1 SEHNR, CDR2 FQNEAQ (reference sequence). The CDR3 extends over 11 amino acids. V was pared by 3 bases and J by 3 bases, with 2 bases between. CDR3 sequence reads: CASSFKETQYF. CDR3 DNA sequence: TGTGCCAGCAGCTTCAAAGAGACCCAGTACTTC.

The rearrangement links TRBV7-2 to TRBJ2-7, with 8 bases matching TRBD1. V gave up 5 bases and J gave up 8 bases; unmatched junction bases: 14. The CDR3 is 15 residues long. Germline V gene data show CDR1 as SGHTA and CDR2 as FQGNSA. The CDR3 coding sequence is TGTGCCAGCAGCCCAGAGGGAGGACAGGGTTTCCAGCAGTACTTC. Amino acid sequence: CASSPEGGQGFQQYF.

CDR3 sequence: CASSQALKGGLSLYNEQFF. The CDR3 region has the DNA TGCGCCAGCAGCCAAGCCCTAAAGGGGGGCCTTTCACTCTACAATGAGCAGTTCTTC. The rearrangement uses TRBV4-3 and TRBJ2-1; D is perhaps TRBD1 or TRBD2 (6 bases each). Looked up from germline, CDR1 is LGHNA and CDR2 is YSLEER. The V gene lost 1 base and the J gene lost 3 bases, with 22 bases spanning the gap. The CDR3 length is 19 residues.

The rearrangement links TRBV6-5 to TRBJ1-4; possibly TRBD1 for D (5 bases). CDR1 MNHEY and CDR2 SVGAGI come from the germline V gene. V was trimmed by 1 base and J by 12 bases, leaving 9 bases between them. The CDR3 is made up of 12 amino acids. In DNA, the CDR3 is TGTGCCAGCAGTTACTTTGGGGGGGAACTGTTTTTT. It is translated as CASSYFGGELFF.

This chain connects TRBV9 to TRBJ2-7; D uncertain. Germline V gene lookup returns CDR1 SGDLS and CDR2 YYNGEE. This CDR3 spans 13 amino acids. V was pared by 0 bases and J by 6 bases, with 10 bases between. The CDR3 DNA sequence: TGTGCCAGCAGCGTAGTACCCCTGGGCGAGCAGTACTTC. Its protein is CASSVVPLGEQYF.

By proportion, this clone is medium-sized (0.01 to 0.1%). The V call is TRBV5-1, the J call TRBJ1-1; the D gene is possibly TRBD1 (5 bases). The CDR3 is 14 amino acids. CDR1 and CDR2 from the germline V gene are SGHRS and YFSETQ. Trimming cost V 4 bases and J 5 bases, with 15 bases left between them. The CDR3 reads CASSLMEGRTEAFF. For the CDR3, the DNA is TGCGCCAGCAGCCTGATGGAGGGGAGAACTGAAGCTTTCTTT.

The chain combines TRBV5-6 with TRBJ1-4, with 9 bases aligning to TRBD1. Unmatched junction bases numbered 10, after V lost 4 bases and J lost 6 bases. Per germline, CDR1 SGHDT and CDR2 YYEEEE. CDR3 length: 16 residues. The DNA of the CDR3 is TGTGCCAGCAGCCTGCACAGGGGGCATATAGATGAAAAACTGTTTTTT. Protein: CASSLHRGHIDEKLFF.

This clone was detected only a few times. The V and J genes are TRBV7-2 and TRBJ1-5; D is undetermined. Germline lookup yields CDR1 SGHTA and CDR2 FQGNSA. CDR3 size: 14 residues. V lost 2 bases and J 0 bases, leaving 5 bases between the germline ends. CDR3 sequence (DNA): TGTGCCAGCAGCTTACAGGCTAGCAATCAGCCCCAGCATTTT. As protein: CASSLQASNQPQHF.

The chain couples TRBV14 to TRBJ2-5, with a weak D call TRBD1 (6 bases). The CDR3 contains 14 residues. V lost 4 bases and J 3 bases, leaving 12 bases between the germline ends. Germline-derived CDR1 and CDR2 are SGHDN and FVKESK. Here the CDR3 reads CASSPSNREETQYF. As DNA, the CDR3 is TGTGCCAGCAGCCCATCGAACAGGGAAGAGACCCAGTACTTC.

The gene calls are TRBV7-3 and TRBJ1-1; D is perhaps TRBD1 (5 bases). Germline CDR1 and CDR2: SGHTA and FQGTGA. V was clipped by 4 bases and J by 2 bases, with 8 bases between them. This CDR3 region has 13 residues. The CDR3 DNA is TGTGCCAGCAGCTCGCAGGGAAACACTGAAGCTTTCTTT. Protein: CASSSQGNTEAFF. Full variable domain (rest looked up from reference TRBV7-3 and TRBJ1-1): GAGVSQTPSNKVTEKGKYVELRCDPISGHTALYWYRQSLGQGPEFLIYFQGTGAADDSGLPNDRFFAVRPEGSVSTLKIQRTERGDSAVYLCASSSQGNTEAFFGQGTRLTVV.

The chain recombines TRBV11-2 with TRBJ2-2; 11 bases fit TRBD2. Trimming removed 6 bases from V and 5 bases from J; junction bases left unmatched: 5. CDR1 and CDR2 from the germline V gene are SGHAT and FQNNGV. This CDR3 comprises 15 residues. The CDR3 region is CASRIAGGRTGELFF. As DNA, the CDR3 is TGTGCCAGCAGGATAGCGGGGGGGCGAACCGGGGAGCTGTTTTTT.

This clone was detected only a few times. This sequence joins TRBV4-3 and TRBJ1-1; unclear D gene. Trimming took 4 bases from V and 1 from J, leaving 7 bases between them. Germline V lookup: CDR1 LGHNA, CDR2 YSLEER. The CDR3 has 13 residues. The CDR3 loop is CASSLNKNTEAFF. CDR3 coding DNA: TGCGCCAGCAGCCTAAACAAGAACACTGAAGCTTTCTTT.

DNA of the CDR3: TGTGCCAGCAGTTTAACGGTGAACACTGAAGCTTTCTTT. Translated: CASSLTVNTEAFF. This chain uses TRBV28 with TRBJ1-1, with D uncertain. Deletions cut 2 bases from V and 0 bases from J, with 4 bases between. This CDR3 comprises 13 residues. Germline CDR1 and CDR2: MDHEN and SYDVKM.

This clone appeared a single time. The CDR3 DNA follows: TGTGCCAGCAGCTTAATTCTAGCATCTTTATCGGGAAAACTGTTTTTT. It codes for CASSLILASLSGKLFF. The chain links TRBV5-4 to TRBJ1-4; the D is unclear. Trimming shortened V by 2 bases and J by 10 bases, and 21 bases separated the two germline ends. Germline V gives CDR1 SGHNT, CDR2 YYREEE (reference sequence). This CDR3 has 16 amino acids.

This chain connects TRBV10-3 to TRBJ2-3; TRBD2 matches at 16 bases. The CDR3 has 18 amino acids. J was trimmed by 1 base and V by 6 bases; bases with no gene match: 7. CDR1 and CDR2 (germline): ENHRY, SYGVKD. The CDR3 region is CAISGTSGGEIRTDTQYF. CDR3 DNA sequence: TGTGCCATCAGCGGGACTAGCGGGGGGGAAATACGCACAGATACGCAGTATTTT.

This chain uses TRBV5-1 with TRBJ2-3, with a possible D match to TRBD2 (6 bases). CDR3 size: 13 residues. Trimming stripped 7 bases from V and 5 bases from J, with 14 bases between. CDR1 is SGHRS, CDR2 YFSETQ, per germline. The CDR3 here is CASGRGGVDTQYF. CDR3 sequence (DNA): TGCGCCAGCGGGCGGGGAGGAGTAGATACGCAGTATTTT. The variable domain in full, with the rest retrieved from reference TRBV5-1 and TRBJ2-3, is KAGVTQTPRYLIKTRGQQVTLSCSPISGHRSVSWYQQTPGQGLQFLFEYFSETQRNKGNFPGRFSGRQFSNSRSEMNVSTLELGDSALYLCASGRGGVDTQYFGPGTRLTVL.

This clone appeared a few times. The rearrangement joins TRBV6-4 to TRBJ2-1, with no clear D. Germline V CDR1 and CDR2: MRHNA, SNTAGT. V gave up 3 bases and J gave up 0 bases, with 12 bases separating them. The CDR3 runs to 16 residues. CDR3 coding DNA: TGTGCCAGCAGTGATTGGAGTATGAGCTCCTACAATGAGCAGTTCTTC. Translating it yields CASSDWSMSSYNEQFF.

The CDR3 DNA reads as TGTGCCAGCAGCCTAACTAGCGGGGAGTACGAGCAGTACTTC. Translating it yields CASSLTSGEYEQYF. The V and J genes are TRBV7-9 and TRBJ2-7, with TRBD2 identical over 10 bases. With V trimmed by 5 bases and J by 4 bases, 5 bases remained unmatched. The CDR3 has 14 amino acids. From germline, CDR1 is SEHNR and CDR2 FQNEAQ (reference sequence).

This clone has more than one count but fewer than ten. Compared with germline, one end of the junction differs, possibly owing to a read error. In DNA form, the CDR3 reads TGTGCCAGCAGCTGGGGGACGGAGCCGTACTTC. Protein product: CASSWGTEPYF. The V gene is TRBV28, the J gene TRBJ2-7; D possibly matches TRBD1 or TRBD2 (5 bases each). The CDR3 totals 11 residues. Per the germline V gene, CDR1 is MDHEN and CDR2 is SYDVKM.

This clone is categorized as medium-sized (0.01 to 0.1%). The CDR3 DNA reads as TGTGCCAGCAGTGGATTTGGTGAAGCTTTCTTT. Its translation: CASSGFGEAFF. The chain recombines TRBV6-5 with TRBJ1-1; D not resolved. CDR3 size: 11 residues. V was cut by 5 bases and J by 7 bases, with 8 bases left in between. CDR1 is MNHEY and CDR2 is SVGAGI in the germline V gene.

This sequence joins TRBV2 and TRBJ2-7, with TRBD1 identical over 7 bases. The CDR3 contains 13 residues. V lost 2 bases to trimming and J lost 6 bases; unmatched junction nucleotides: 4. Germline lookup yields CDR1 SNHLY and CDR2 FYNNEI. CDR3 sequence: CASSERGPLEQYF. CDR3 DNA: TGTGCCAGCAGTGAAAGGGGGCCCCTCGAGCAGTACTTC.

This chain uses TRBV14 with TRBJ1-2; D unclear. This CDR3 spans 13 amino acids. Trimming cost V 0 bases and J 2 bases, with 4 bases left between them. CDR1 and CDR2 from the germline V gene are SGHDN and FVKESK. The CDR3 spells CASSQDRNYGYTF. The CDR3 DNA reads as TGTGCCAGCAGCCAAGACAGAAACTATGGCTACACCTTC. The full variable domain, with the rest looked up from reference TRBV14 and TRBJ1-2, is EAGVTQFPSHSVIEKGQTVTLRCDPISGHDNLYWYRRVMGKEIKFLLHFVKESKQDESGMPNNRFLAERTGGTYSTLKVQPAELEDSGVYFCASSQDRNYGYTFGSGTRLTVV.

The chain carries TRBV9 and TRBJ2-7; 12 bases map to TRBD1. Trimming took 0 bases from V and 4 from J; bases not matched to a gene: 2. Germline V CDR1 and CDR2: SGDLS, YYNGEE. The CDR3 runs 15 residues. CDR3 sequence: CASSVGGQGAYEQYF. In nucleotides, the CDR3 is TGTGCCAGCAGCGTAGGGGGACAGGGGGCGTACGAGCAGTACTTC. Full variable domain (rest looked up from reference TRBV9 and TRBJ2-7): DSGVTQTPKHLITATGQRVTLRCSPRSGDLSVYWYQQSLDQGLQFLIQYYNGEERAKGNILERFSAQQFPDLHSELNLSSLELGDSALYFCASSVGGQGAYEQYFGPGTRLTVT.

This chain joins TRBV6-1 and TRBJ1-5; D is unresolved. This CDR3 spans 16 amino acids. From germline, CDR1 is MNHNS and CDR2 SASEGT. Trimming removed 3 bases from V and 3 bases from J, with 15 bases in between. CDR3 in amino acids: CASSEVGSSANQPQHF. As DNA, the CDR3 is TGTGCCAGCAGTGAGGTGGGGTCCTCGGCCAATCAGCCCCAGCATTTT.

This chain connects TRBV5-4 to TRBJ1-2, with 7 bases matching TRBD1. The CDR3 loop spans 15 amino acids. The germline gives CDR1 SGHNT, CDR2 YYREEE (reference sequence). Trimming at V came to 0 bases and at J to 7 bases, leaving 9 bases not matched to a gene. CDR3 coding DNA: TGTGCCAGCAGCTTGGTTGGGCAGGGGGGGATTGGCTACACCTTC. Protein sequence: CASSLVGQGGIGYTF.